The 6 T cell receptor beta chains below all came from one sample that was sequenced in a study of T cell repertoires in cytomegalovirus infection. TCRdb ran MiXCR on the reads and lists one entry per CDR3 protein. The table records some 150,000 distinct CDR3 sequences, around 22% of them present only once. The sample consisted of PBMCs. The receptors stem from a human donor in good health (CMV status not recorded). Some clones in this sample may be carry-over from other donors' samples.

This chain connects TRBV6-2 or TRBV6-3 to TRBJ1-2; D unclear. The CDR3 is 13 residues long. In germline, CDR1 is MNHEY, CDR2 SVGEGT. Trimming removed 6 bases at V and 2 bases at J, with 10 bases between. CDR3 in DNA: TGTGCCAGCAGCCCCTACACAAACTATGGCTACACCTTC. It translates to CASSPYTNYGYTF.

This clonotype was seen ten or more times. This chain uses TRBV7-2 with TRBJ1-4, with D maybe TRBD1 (5 bases). Germline values: CDR1 SGHTA, CDR2 FQGNSA. The V end was cut by 3 bases, the J end by 8 bases, with 10 bases between. The CDR3 has 13 residues. In nucleotides, the CDR3 is TGTGCCAGCAGCTTCAGGCGGGACGAAAAACTGTTTTTT. Protein product: CASSFRRDEKLFF.

The chain combines TRBV3-1 with TRBJ1-2; TRBD1 aligns across 9 bases. The length of the CDR3 is 14 residues. Trimming at V came to 3 bases and at J to 7 bases, leaving 6 bases not matched to a gene. Germline CDR1 reads LGHDT; CDR2 reads YNNKEL (reference sequence). The CDR3 nucleotides are TGTGCCAGCAGCCAGGGGACAGGGCGAACTGGCTACACCTTC. Its translation: CASSQGTGRTGYTF.

This clonotype appeared a few times. The V gene is TRBV6-5, the J gene TRBJ2-1; unclear D gene. Germline V CDR1 and CDR2: MNHEY, SVGAGI. Deletions cut 0 bases from V and 3 bases from J, with 12 bases between. The CDR3 extends over 16 amino acids. This chain's CDR3 is CASSYSGQESYNEQFF. CDR3 sequence (DNA): TGTGCCAGCAGTTACTCAGGGCAGGAGAGCTACAATGAGCAGTTCTTC.

This clonotype was counted many times. The chain employs TRBV7-2 and TRBJ1-2, with D uncertain. Germline CDR1 is SGHTA and CDR2 is FQGNSA. This CDR3 has 11 amino acids. Trimming shortened V by 5 bases and J by 8 bases, and 9 bases separated the two germline ends. The CDR3 sequence: CASSRVEGYTF. CDR3 nucleotide sequence: TGTGCCAGCAGCCGGGTTGAGGGCTACACCTTC.

This chain uses TRBV23-1 with TRBJ1-5, with D unresolved. TRBV23-1 is known as an ORF, though its function is uncertain. The CDR3 extends over 12 amino acids. Deletions cut 8 bases from V and 4 bases from J, with 9 bases between. CDR3 in DNA: TGCGCCAGCCCACACAGAAATCAGCCCCAGCATTTT. Its translation: CASPHRNQPQHF.